The entry below gives a single T cell receptor beta chain sequence along with its context. Its target is unknown. V was trimmed by 0 bases and J by 4 bases, leaving 12 bases between them. CDR1 and CDR2 from the germline V gene are SEHNR and FQNEAQ (reference sequence). The CDR3 covers 15 residues. These data originate in a study of OX40 agonist ivuxolimab in advanced cancers. Patients were ruled out by autoimmune disease history or systemic immunosuppression. Findings of the study overall: Fewer expanded clones were found on average in CD4+ than in CD8+ T cells.

Measured with immunoSEQ multiplex PCR; TCRdb has only the in-frame clones, and not every one. The table lists about 32,000 clones, more than 70% of them singletons. The TCR sequence derives from an adult with an advanced solid tumor such as melanoma, head and neck, liver or kidney cancer. The sample here was CD4+ or CD8+ T cells sorted from blood, taken in a trial of the OX40 agonist ivuxolimab. V usage is TRBV7-9 and J usage is TRBJ1-2; TRBD1 is a possible D gene (6 bases). This chain's CDR3 is CASSLAGGATYGYTF. In DNA, the CDR3 is TGTGCCAGCAGCTTAGCCGGGGGCGCGACCTATGGCTACACCTTC.